This entry is about one T cell receptor (beta chain). Its target is unknown. The data derive from a study of cytomegalovirus exposure and HLA in healthy donors. Study findings and constraints: A classifier reportedly called cytomegalovirus status with high sensitivity and specificity.

Primers included in the PCR were 60 Vbeta and 13 Jbeta primers. Data came from immunoSEQ multiplex PCR; TCRdb stores just in-frame clones and leaves some out. Of tens of thousands of clones listed, 70% to 85% were seen once; the top ten hold approximately 3%. Germline V gives CDR1 SGHNT, CDR2 YENEEA. The CDR3 is 16 residues long. Trimming pared 4 bases from V and 0 bases from J, leaving 13 bases between. The TCR comes from a man aged 45-60 years in good health and CMV-seropositive. The material sequenced was PBMCs. The gene calls are TRBV11-3 and TRBJ2-1; maybe TRBD2 (5 bases). The CDR3 loop is CASSSPGELSYNEQFF. The CDR3, as DNA: TGTGCCAGCAGCTCCCCCGGGGAACTCTCCTACAATGAGCAGTTCTTC.